The entry below describes one TCR beta chain. Cohort placement rested on clinical history that participants reported themselves. The sample belongs to a study of blood T cell repertoires in COVID-19. Study-level information: From the United States, Italy and Spain came samples of acute and convalescent COVID-19.

In the authors' workflow: From reference gene primer amplification, estimates of nucleated cell counts were derived. Sequencing was performed with immunoSEQ multiplex PCR; in TCRdb, only in-frame clones are kept and a portion is missing. V, J and clone size are those of that table, while D and trimming were read from the DNA. The profile shows around 280,000 clones, roughly 85% of them singletons. This CDR3 is 14 amino acids long. Per germline, CDR1 MNHEY and CDR2 SMNVEV (reference sequence). Trimming took off 7 bases at V and 1 base at J, with 11 bases between the two ends. The rearrangement uses TRBV27 and TRBJ1-3; D is perhaps TRBD1 (5 bases). The clonotype was recovered from a woman between 40 and 55 years old who had recovered from COVID-19. Sequenced sample: PBMCs or T cells enriched from blood (not recorded which). The CDR3 spells CASMGGSSGNTIYF. The DNA for the CDR3 is TGTGCCAGCATGGGGGGAAGTTCTGGAAACACCATATATTTT.